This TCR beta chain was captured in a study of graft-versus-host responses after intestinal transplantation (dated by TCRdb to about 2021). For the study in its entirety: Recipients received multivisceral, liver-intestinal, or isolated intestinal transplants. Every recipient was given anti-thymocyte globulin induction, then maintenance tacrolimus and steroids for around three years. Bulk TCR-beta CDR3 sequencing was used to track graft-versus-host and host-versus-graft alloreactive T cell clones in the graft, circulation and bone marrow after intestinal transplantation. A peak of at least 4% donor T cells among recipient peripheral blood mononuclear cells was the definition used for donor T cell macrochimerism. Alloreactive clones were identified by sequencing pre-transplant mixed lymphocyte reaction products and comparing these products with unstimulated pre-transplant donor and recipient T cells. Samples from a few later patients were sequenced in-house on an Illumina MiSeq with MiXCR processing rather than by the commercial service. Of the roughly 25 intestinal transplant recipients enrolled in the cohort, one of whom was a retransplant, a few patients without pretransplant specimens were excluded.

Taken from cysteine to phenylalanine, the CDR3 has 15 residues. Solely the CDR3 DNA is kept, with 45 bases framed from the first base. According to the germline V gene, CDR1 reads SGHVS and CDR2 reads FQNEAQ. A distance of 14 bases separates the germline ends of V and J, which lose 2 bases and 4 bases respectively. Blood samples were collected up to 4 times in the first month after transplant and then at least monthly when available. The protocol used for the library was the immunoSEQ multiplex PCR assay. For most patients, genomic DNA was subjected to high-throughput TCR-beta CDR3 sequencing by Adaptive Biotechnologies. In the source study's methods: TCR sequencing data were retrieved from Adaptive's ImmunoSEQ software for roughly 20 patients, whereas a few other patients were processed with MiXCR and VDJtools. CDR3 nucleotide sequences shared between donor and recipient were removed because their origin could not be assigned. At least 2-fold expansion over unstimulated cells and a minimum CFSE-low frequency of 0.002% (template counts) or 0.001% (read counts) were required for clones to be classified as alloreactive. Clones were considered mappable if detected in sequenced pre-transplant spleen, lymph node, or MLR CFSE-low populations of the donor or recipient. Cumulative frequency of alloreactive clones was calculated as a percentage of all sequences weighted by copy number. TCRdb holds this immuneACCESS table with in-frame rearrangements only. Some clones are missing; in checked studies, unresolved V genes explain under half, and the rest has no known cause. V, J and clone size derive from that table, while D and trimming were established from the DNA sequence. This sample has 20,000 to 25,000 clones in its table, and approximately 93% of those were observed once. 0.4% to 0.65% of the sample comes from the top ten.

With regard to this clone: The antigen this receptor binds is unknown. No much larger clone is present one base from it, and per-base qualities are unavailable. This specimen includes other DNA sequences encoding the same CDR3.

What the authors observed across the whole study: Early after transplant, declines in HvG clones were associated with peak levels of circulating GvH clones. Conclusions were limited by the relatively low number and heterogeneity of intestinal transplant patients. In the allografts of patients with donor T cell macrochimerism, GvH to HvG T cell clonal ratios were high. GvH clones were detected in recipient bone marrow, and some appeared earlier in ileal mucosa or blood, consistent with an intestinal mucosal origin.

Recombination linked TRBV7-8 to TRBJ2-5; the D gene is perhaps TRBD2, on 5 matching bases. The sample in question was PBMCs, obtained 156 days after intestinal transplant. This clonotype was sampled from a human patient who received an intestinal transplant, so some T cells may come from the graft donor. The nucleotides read TGTGCCAGCAGCTTATCGGGCCTAGCATTAGAGACCCAGTACTTC. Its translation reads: CASSLSGLALETQYF.